This TCR beta chain was recorded in a study of cytomegalovirus exposure and HLA in healthy donors. Study-wide findings and caveats: Researchers reported that a few CMV-associated chains were confirmed in vitro as CMV antigen-specific. After further analysis at a later stage, some 15,000 TCR beta sequences were associated with HLA alleles at 0.05 false discovery rate.

Germline V lookup: CDR1 LGHNA, CDR2 YNFKEQ. V lost 4 bases and J 5 bases, leaving 17 bases between the germline ends. The CDR3 spans 15 residues. In regard to this clone: The antigen is undetermined.

60 Vbeta and 13 Jbeta primers were used in PCR. Sequencing used immunoSEQ multiplex PCR; TCRdb keeps in-frame clones, though not all of them. The data contain some 170,000 clones, about 80% of them seen just once; the ten biggest clones take up about a tenth. The sequenced sample consisted of PBMCs. This receptor was obtained from a man aged 18-30 years in good health and CMV-seropositive. This chain uses TRBV4-2 with TRBJ1-1; no clear D. As DNA, the CDR3 is TGTGCCAGCAGCCCGGAGGAGGGAGGAAGGACTGAAGCTTTCTTT. It codes for CASSPEEGGRTEAFF.